In its sample, the clone carrying this T cell receptor (beta chain) was seen many times. The antigen is unknown. The CDR3 end falls 3 residues outside the read, so it is completed with the germline J gene. CVID and control samples used equivalent genomic DNA input. The assay was immunoSEQ multiplex PCR, and TCRdb's table has in-frame clones only and misses some. This sample has some 60,000 clones, each found more than once. This entry comes from a study of T cell clonality in common variable immunodeficiency. Study-level points and caveats: CVID subjects had higher TCRbeta clonality than healthy controls, most marked in about a third.

Germline CDR1 KGHSH, CDR2 LQKENI. This CDR3 has 14 amino acids. Trimming cost V 1 base and J 4 bases, with 8 bases left between them. Both groups were predominantly of Caucasian heritage. Blood samples were heparinized, 5 to 8 ml per donor. The TCR originated in a person aged 18-69 years in good health. Input material: peripheral blood mononuclear cells. The chain employs TRBV18 and TRBJ1-5, with D unclear. CDR3 sequence: CASSPQAGNQPQHF. Incomplete CDR3 DNA: TGTGCCAGCTCACCACAGGCGGGGAATCAGCCC.